Listed below are T cell receptor beta chains from one sample, sequenced in a study of T-cell reconstitution after alpha-beta-depleted transplantation in children. TCRdb ran MiXCR on the PCR reads and lists one entry per CDR3 protein. The sample consists of hundreds of thousands of distinct CDR3 sequences, roughly 13% of them appearing once. The specimen was PBMCs, collected before TCRalphabeta/CD19-depleted stem cell transplant. Receptor source: a girl aged 2 to 9 with congenital amegakaryocytic thrombocytopenia, due to receive a stem cell transplant. The CDR3 runs from the conserved cysteine through the conserved F or W. Each record gives: V gene, CDR3 protein.

>TRBV5-1
CASSLGIAGGPHEQYF
>TRBV6-5
CASSYLAGVTDYEQYF
>TRBV5-1
CASSSYRDTEAFF
>TRBV28
CASSLVTNQPQHF
>TRBV5-1
CASRGESGTGLYNEQFF
>TRBV10-3
CAISDPAQETQYF
>TRBV5-6
CASSTAGIFGTQYGYTF
>TRBV25-1
CASSAGSGGNIQYF
>TRBV20-1
CSATQRLQGNTIYF
>TRBV15
CATSERNRGPHGYTF
>TRBV4-1
CASSLSAGIHGELFF
>TRBV12-3/TRBV12-4
CASSPGTIVGELFF
>TRBV24-1
CATSDLTVVRPLPYNEQFF
>TRBV7-9
CASSHLQSGPLLNEQFF
>TRBV20-1
CSASPLVNQPQHF
>TRBV20-1
CSARLPFGTLAKNIQYF
>TRBV3-1
CASKSRANTEAFF
>TRBV10-3
CAISPPLTGTGELFF
>TRBV20-1
CSATWTGNSYEQYF
>TRBV5-1
CASSLSGEWSYNEQFF
>TRBV3-1
CASSQDGSHEQFF
>TRBV2
CASTSVNTDTQYF
>TRBV20-1
CSARDPSRPYNEQFF
>TRBV5-1
CASSRGLAGASGYEQYF
>TRBV5-1
CASSLGVESYNEQFF
>TRBV5-1
CASSLGKTGYEQYF
>TRBV4-1
CASSQDPYSGNTIYF
>TRBV5-1
CASSLVLSGTGELFF
>TRBV15
CATSRYRGYQPQHF
>TRBV6-6
CASTPLLDGYTF